These 2 T cell receptor beta chains originate from one sample sequenced in a study of T cell responses to AZD1222 COVID-19 vaccine. Here immunoSEQ multiplex PCR was the method, and the copy in TCRdb shows in-frame clones only, minus some. The data contain 100,000 to 150,000 clones, around nine tenths of them singletons. The sequencing used peripheral blood, collected on day 0 of AZD1222 vaccination. The receptors originated from an adult in good health.

The rearrangement uses TRBV28 and TRBJ1-5; TRBD1 might be the D (5 bases). This CDR3 comprises 15 residues. V dropped 4 bases and J dropped 6 bases, with 16 bases sitting between them. Germline V gene lookup returns CDR1 MDHEN and CDR2 SYDVKM. The CDR3 nucleotides read TGTGCCAGCAGTTATCCAGGGAGTTTGGGTCAGCCCCAGCATTTT. Its translation: CASSYPGSLGQPQHF. The variable domain in full, with the rest retrieved from reference TRBV28 and TRBJ1-5, is DVKVTQSSRYLVKRTGEKVFLECVQDMDHENMFWYRQDPGLGLRLIYFSYDVKMKEKGDIPEGYSVSREKKERFSLILESASTNQTSMYLCASSYPGSLGQPQHFGDGTRLSIL.

V is TRBV5-1 and J is TRBJ2-1; D possibly matches TRBD1 or TRBD2 (6 bases each). Per germline, CDR1 SGHRS and CDR2 YFSETQ. V was shortened by 0 bases and J by 7 bases, with 14 bases between the two germline ends. The CDR3 is made up of 15 amino acids. This chain's CDR3 is CASSLVLGAGNEQFF. The CDR3 nucleotides read TGCGCCAGCAGCTTGGTGTTGGGGGCGGGGAATGAGCAGTTCTTC.